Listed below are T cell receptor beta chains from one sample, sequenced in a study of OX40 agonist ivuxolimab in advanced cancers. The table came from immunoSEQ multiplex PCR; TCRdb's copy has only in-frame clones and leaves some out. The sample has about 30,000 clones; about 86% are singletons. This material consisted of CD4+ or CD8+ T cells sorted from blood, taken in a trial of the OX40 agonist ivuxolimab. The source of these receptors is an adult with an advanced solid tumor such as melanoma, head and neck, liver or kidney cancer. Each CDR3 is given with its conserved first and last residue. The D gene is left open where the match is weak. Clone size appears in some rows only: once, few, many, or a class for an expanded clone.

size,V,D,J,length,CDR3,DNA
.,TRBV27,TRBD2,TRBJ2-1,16,CASSLDGLAGVNEQFF,TGTGCCAGCAGCCTCGACGGCCTAGCGGGGGTGAATGAGCAGTTCTTC
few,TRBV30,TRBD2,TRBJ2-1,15,CAWSVQGLAGDEQFF,TGTGCCTGGAGTGTCCAGGGACTAGCGGGAGATGAGCAGTTCTTC
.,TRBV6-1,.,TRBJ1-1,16,CASNDDYRFRNTEAFF,TGTGCCAGCAATGACGATTACAGGTTTCGAAACACTGAAGCTTTCTTT
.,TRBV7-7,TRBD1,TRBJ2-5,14,CASSPGGPADAQYF,TGTGCTAGCAGCCCAGGGGGCCCGGCGGATGCCCAGTACTTC
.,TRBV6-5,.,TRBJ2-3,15,CASTPRVFGTDTQYF,TGTGCCAGCACCCCCCGAGTGTTCGGGACAGATACGCAGTATTTT
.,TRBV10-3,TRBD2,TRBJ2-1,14,CATSSGSPYNEQFF,TGTGCCACTTCTAGCGGGAGCCCCTACAATGAGCAGTTCTTC
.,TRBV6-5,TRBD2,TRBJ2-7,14,CASSYLAGGHEQYF,TGTGCCAGCAGTTACCTAGCGGGAGGGCACGAGCAGTACTTC
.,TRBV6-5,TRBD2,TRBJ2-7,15,CASSYSSGRYYEQYF,TGTGCCAGCAGTTACTCGAGCGGGAGGTACTACGAGCAGTACTTC
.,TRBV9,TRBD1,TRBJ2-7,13,CASGTGVGYEQYF,TGTGCCAGCGGGACAGGGGTCGGCTACGAGCAGTACTTC
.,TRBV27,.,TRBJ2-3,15,CASNSNPGNTDTQYF,TGTGCCAGTAATAGCAATCCCGGGAACACAGATACGCAGTATTTT
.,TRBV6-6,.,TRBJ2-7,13,CASSLGSGGEQYF,TGTGCCAGCAGCCTCGGGTCGGGCGGCGAGCAGTACTTC
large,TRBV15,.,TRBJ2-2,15,CATSRATGNTGELFF,TGTGCCACCAGCAGAGCGACAGGAAACACCGGGGAGCTGTTTTTT
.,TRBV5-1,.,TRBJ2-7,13,CASSPSRAYEQYF,TGCGCCAGCAGCCCGTCGAGGGCCTACGAGCAGTACTTC
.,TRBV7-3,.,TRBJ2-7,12,CASSLRPYEQYF,TGTGCCAGCAGCTTAAGACCCTACGAGCAGTACTTC
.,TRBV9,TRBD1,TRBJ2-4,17,CASSNHAGTGDADIQYF,TGTGCCAGCAGTAATCATGCCGGGACAGGGGATGCGGACATTCAGTACTTC
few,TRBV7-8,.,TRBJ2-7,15,CASSPIDRIIYEQYF,TGTGCCAGCAGCCCAATAGACAGGATCATATACGAGCAGTACTTC
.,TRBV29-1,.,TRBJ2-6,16,CSVFDRSLKVANVLTF,TGCAGCGTCTTTGACAGATCGCTGAAGGTGGCCAACGTCCTGACTTTC
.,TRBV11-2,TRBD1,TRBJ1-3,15,CASSLQGVNGNTIYF,TGTGCCAGCAGCCTTCAGGGGGTTAATGGAAACACCATATATTTT
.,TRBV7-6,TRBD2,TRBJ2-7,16,CASSFRGRLAAYEQYF,TGTGCCAGCAGCTTTCGGGGACGACTAGCGGCTTACGAGCAGTACTTC
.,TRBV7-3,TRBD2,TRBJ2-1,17,CASSSPRGGLASGEQFF,TGTGCCAGCAGCTCACCCCGGGGGGGACTAGCGTCGGGGGAGCAGTTCTTC